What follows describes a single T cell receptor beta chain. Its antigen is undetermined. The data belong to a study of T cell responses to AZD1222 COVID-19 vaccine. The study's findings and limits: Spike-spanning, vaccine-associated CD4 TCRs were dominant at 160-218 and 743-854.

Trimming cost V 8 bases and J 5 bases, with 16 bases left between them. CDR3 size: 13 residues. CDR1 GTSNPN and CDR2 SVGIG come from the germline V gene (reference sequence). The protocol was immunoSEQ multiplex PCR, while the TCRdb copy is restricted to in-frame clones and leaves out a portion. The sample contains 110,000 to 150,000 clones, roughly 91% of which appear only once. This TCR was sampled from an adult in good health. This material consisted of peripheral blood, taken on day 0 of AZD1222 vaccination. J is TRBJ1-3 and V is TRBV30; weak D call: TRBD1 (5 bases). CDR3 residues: CAGNRDARNTIYF. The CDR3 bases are TGTGCCGGGAACCGGGACGCAAGAAACACCATATATTTT.